The 10 T cell receptor beta chains below all came from one sample that was sequenced in a study of persistence of HIV-infected CD4 T cells (dated by TCRdb to the early 2020s). The antigens these receptors bind are not known. The sample's treatment or condition label, in plain terms: suppressive antiretroviral therapy. Cells were stimulated with a pool of overlapping HIV-1 Gag 15-mer peptides at 1 ug per peptide per mL. Nonresponding CD40L-negative CD69-negative CD45RO-high memory CD4+ T cells were sorted as memory populations depleted of antigen-responding cells. The immunoSEQ hsTCRB assay version 4, run in survey mode, was used to sequence TCRbeta repertoires from genomic DNA. TCRdb mirrors the immuneACCESS table, restricted to in-frame sequences. Some clones are absent from its copies; in checked studies, under half trace to an unresolved V gene, and the reason for the others is unknown. Across this sample there are 30,000 to 45,000 clones, with 82% seen only once. Roughly 0.97% of the sample goes to the ten largest clones.

The sample was cultured CD4+ T cells from PBMCs, taken from a patient who received antiretroviral therapy. The sample's cell subset or site label is to be understood as: CD40L-CD69- CD45RO-high memory CD4 T cells not responding to Gag peptides. These receptors all come from an adult with HIV. The donor label of this sample is uncertain.

The chain employs TRBV12-3 or TRBV12-4 and TRBJ2-6; D gene unclear. This CDR3 region has 13 residues. Trimming cost V 3 bases and J 2 bases, with 2 bases left between them. The CDR3 nucleotides are TGTGCCAGCAGTTTCCCTGGGGCCAACGTCCTGACTTTC. Amino acids: CASSFPGANVLTF.

The V call is TRBV6-1, the J call TRBJ2-1; 10 positions agree with TRBD2. The CDR3 has 12 residues. Germline V gene data show CDR1 as MNHNS and CDR2 as SASEGT. V shed 5 bases, J shed 15 bases, and the junction held 7 bases outside the gene matches. CDR3 sequence reads: CASSPPSGGLFF. CDR3 bases: TGTGCCAGCAGTCCCCCTAGCGGGGGTTTGTTCTTC.

The V gene is TRBV19, the J gene TRBJ1-2; TRBD1 aligns across 9 bases. This CDR3 is 15 amino acids long. The germline V gene encodes CDR1 LNHDA and CDR2 SQIVND (reference sequence). V shed 3 bases, J shed 6 bases, and the junction held 8 bases outside the gene matches. CDR3 coding DNA: TGTGCCAGTAGTATGTGGGACAGGGTCGGCGATGGCTACACCTTC. This codes for CASSMWDRVGDGYTF.

V is TRBV2 and J is TRBJ1-3; D is ambiguous. Germline V gene lookup returns CDR1 SNHLY and CDR2 FYNNEI. With 5 bases removed from V and 4 bases from J, the gap between germline ends came to 12 bases. This CDR3 is built from 14 residues. The CDR3 sequence: CASSRPGDGNTIYF. The CDR3 coding sequence is TGTGCCAGCAGTCGGCCGGGAGACGGAAACACCATATATTTT. Variable domain in full (rest from reference TRBV2 and TRBJ1-3): EPEVTQTPSHQVTQMGQEVILRCVPISNHLYFYWYRQILGQKVEFLVSFYNNEISEKSEIFDDQFSVERPDGSNFTLKIRSTKLEDSAMYFCASSRPGDGNTIYFGEGSWLTVV.

J is TRBJ1-2 and V is TRBV2, with a possible D match to TRBD1 (5 bases). Deletions cut 1 base from V and 4 bases from J, with 7 bases between. The germline V gene encodes CDR1 SNHLY and CDR2 FYNNEI. The CDR3 runs 13 residues. CDR3 DNA: TGTGCCAGCAGTGAAGAGGGGACCTATGGCTACACCTTC. Translated, it gives CASSEEGTYGYTF.

This chain links TRBV6-2 or TRBV6-3 with TRBJ1-1, with 8 bases aligning to TRBD1. Germline-derived CDR1 and CDR2 are MNHEY and SVGEGT. The junction had 6 bases not matched to a gene; V was cut back by 0 bases and J by 6 bases. The CDR3 is 15 residues long. CDR3 sequence (DNA): TGTGCCAGCAGTTACTCGTTCAGGGGGCTCCCTGAAGCTTTCTTT. Translating gives CASSYSFRGLPEAFF.

The CDR3 DNA reads as TGTGCCAGCAGCCCCGGGACAGGGACCTACGAGCAGTACTTC. The encoded protein is CASSPGTGTYEQYF. The V call is TRBV16, the J call TRBJ2-7; 9 bases agree with TRBD1. V was pared by 4 bases and J by 2 bases, with 3 bases of the junction left unmatched. CDR1 and CDR2 (germline): KGHSY, FQNENV. There are 14 residues in the CDR3.

In its sample, this clone is medium-sized. The CDR3 DNA follows: TGTGCCATCAGTGAGTCGACAGATATGAACACTGAAGCTTTCTTT. Translating gives CAISESTDMNTEAFF. The chain uses TRBV10-3 and TRBJ1-1; a weak D match, TRBD1 (5 bases). Germline-derived CDR1 and CDR2 are ENHRY and SYGVKD. Between the trimmed V and J ends, which lost 0 bases and 0 bases, there was a span of 8 bases. The CDR3 length is 15 residues.

V usage is TRBV4-2 and J usage is TRBJ2-1; D possibly corresponds to TRBD2 (6 bases). CDR1 LGHNA and CDR2 YNFKEQ come from the germline V gene. Trimming pared 0 bases from V and 7 bases from J, leaving 13 bases between. The CDR3 loop spans 15 amino acids. This chain's CDR3 is CASSQDWDLDNEQFF. In DNA, the CDR3 is TGTGCCAGCAGCCAAGATTGGGACTTAGATAATGAGCAGTTCTTC.

J is TRBJ1-5 and V is TRBV2, with D perhaps matching TRBD1 (5 bases). Germline V gives CDR1 SNHLY, CDR2 FYNNEI. The V end lost 6 bases, the J end lost 0 bases, and 9 bases lay between the germline ends. This CDR3 has 14 residues. The CDR3 sequence is CASSLGVSNQPQHF. The CDR3 region has the DNA TGTGCCAGCAGCCTGGGGGTTAGCAATCAGCCCCAGCATTTT.